These T cell receptor beta chains were read from a single sample in a study of blood T cell repertoires in COVID-19. TCRdb's table, derived via immunoSEQ multiplex PCR, lists solely in-frame clones and lacks some. Of some 310,000 clones in the sample, 87% were seen once. The material sequenced was peripheral blood. The receptors shown here come from a middle-aged man with active or convalescent COVID-19. Each CDR3 is given with its conserved first and last residue. A D gene is named only where the DNA matches it firmly. Expanded clones are given a class, and other clones once, few, many or no size at all.

V gene,D gene,J gene,clone size,CDR3 protein,CDR3 DNA
TRBV27,TRBD1,TRBJ1-6,.,CASSSRYPGGFSYNSPLHF,TGTGCCAGCAGTTCACGATACCCAGGGGGCTTCTCCTATAATTCACCCCTCCACTTT
TRBV27,TRBD1,TRBJ1-4,.,CASSFQGAREKLFF,TGTGCCAGCAGTTTTCAGGGGGCGCGAGAAAAACTGTTTTTT
TRBV6-5,.,TRBJ1-1,.,CASSYFGGRGTEAFF,TGTGCCAGCAGTTACTTTGGGGGCAGGGGCACTGAAGCTTTCTTT
TRBV7-9,.,TRBJ2-7,.,CASSLYSYEQYF,TGTGCCAGCAGCTTATACTCCTACGAGCAGTACTTC
TRBV7-9,.,TRBJ1-2,.,CASSFQGLPNYGYTF,TGTGCCAGCAGCTTCCAGGGGTTACCTAACTATGGCTACACCTTC
TRBV5-1,.,TRBJ2-1,.,CASSLVPGGNEQFF,TGCGCCAGCAGCTTGGTCCCAGGGGGGAATGAGCAGTTCTTC
TRBV18,TRBD1,TRBJ1-2,.,CASSPPSAGGHYGYTF,TGTGCCAGCTCACCACCGTCTGCAGGGGGCCACTATGGCTACACCTTC
TRBV7-3,TRBD2,TRBJ2-1,.,CASSPGQEAGGSGKFF,TGTGCCAGCAGCCCCGGGCAGGAGGCGGGAGGCTCGGGGAAGTTCTTC
TRBV5-4,.,TRBJ1-2,.,CASSLGQGAFYGYTF,TGTGCCAGCAGCTTGGGTCAGGGCGCCTTCTATGGCTACACCTTC
TRBV4-2,TRBD1,TRBJ1-4,.,CASSQGQGARYRNEKLFF,TGTGCCAGCAGCCAAGGACAGGGGGCGCGGTATCGAAATGAAAAACTGTTTTTT
TRBV10-3,.,TRBJ1-6,.,CAISGGQSSYNSPLHF,TGTGCCATCAGTGGTGGACAGAGCTCCTATAATTCACCCCTCCACTTT
TRBV15,.,TRBJ2-2,.,CATSRGDAGKRTGELFF,TGTGCCACCAGCAGAGGGGACGCGGGAAAGAGAACCGGGGAGCTGTTTTTT
TRBV2,.,TRBJ2-7,once,CASSESAVSYEQYF,TGTGCCAGCAGTGAATCCGCAGTCTCCTACGAGCAGTACTTC
TRBV5-5,TRBD1,TRBJ2-7,.,CASSQIPDRVNEQYF,TGTGCCAGCAGCCAAATACCGGACAGGGTTAACGAGCAGTACTTC
TRBV6-5,.,TRBJ2-7,.,CASSLGQNYEQYF,TGTGCCAGCAGTTTGGGCCAGAACTACGAGCAGTACTTC
TRBV7-2,TRBD1,TRBJ1-5,.,CASSLTGASNQPQHF,TGTGCCAGCAGCTTGACAGGGGCTAGCAATCAGCCCCAGCATTTT